One and the same sample provided the 16 T cell receptor beta chains below, sequenced in a study of CD8+CD57+ T cells in acquired aplastic anemia. TCR beta VDJ and CDR3 profiles were obtained from a genomic DNA template. TCRdb processed the reads anew with MiXCR; each CDR3 protein has one entry. The sample carries 90,000 to 130,000 distinct CDR3 sequences, about half recorded once. The sample comprised sorted CD4+, CD8+, or CD8+CD57+ T cells (not recorded which) from PBMCs. Every receptor here comes from a human donor in good health, serving as a control.

The rearrangement uses TRBV5-5 and TRBJ2-7; 11 bases align to TRBD1. Losses at the gene ends were 0 bases for V and 2 bases for J; bases not matched to a gene: 4. Germline CDR1 reads SGHKS; CDR2 reads YYEKEE (reference sequence). This CDR3 is 16 amino acids long. CDR3 sequence reads: CASSLARTGGPYEQYF. The CDR3, as DNA: TGTGCCAGCAGCTTGGCGAGGACAGGGGGCCCCTACGAGCAGTACTTC.

This clonotype was detected many times. The V call is TRBV2, the J call TRBJ2-1; TRBD2 agrees at 12 bases. CDR1 SNHLY and CDR2 FYNNEI come from the germline V gene. Unmatched junction bases numbered 12, after V lost 6 bases and J lost 6 bases. The CDR3 has 17 residues. The CDR3 region is CASRGPLAGGRTNEQFF. CDR3 DNA sequence: TGTGCCAGCAGGGGCCCTCTAGCGGGGGGGCGAACCAATGAGCAGTTCTTC. Combining the CDR3 with reference TRBV2 and TRBJ2-1 gives the whole variable domain EPEVTQTPSHQVTQMGQEVILRCVPISNHLYFYWYRQILGQKVEFLVSFYNNEISEKSEIFDDQFSVERPDGSNFTLKIRSTKLEDSAMYFCASRGPLAGGRTNEQFFGPGTRLTVL.

V gene TRBV20-1 combines with J gene TRBJ2-7; the D is unclear. With 0 bases removed from V and 4 bases from J, the gap between germline ends came to 13 bases. The CDR3 is 14 amino acids. From germline, CDR1 is DFQATT and CDR2 SNEGSKA (reference sequence). In nucleotides, the CDR3 is TGCAGTGCTAGAGATTTACAGAAGGAGTACGAGCAGTACTTC. Translation gives CSARDLQKEYEQYF.

The chain employs TRBV10-3 and TRBJ1-1; 8 bases align to TRBD1. From germline, CDR1 is ENHRY and CDR2 SYGVKD. The CDR3 sequence is 16 residues long. V was clipped by 10 bases and J by 3 bases; unmatched bases: 16. Written as DNA, the CDR3 is TGTGCCAGTACTGACAGGGGTGGATGGGGCGACACTGAAGCTTTCTTT. Its translation: CASTDRGGWGDTEAFF.

This clonotype was recorded many times. V gene TRBV25-1 combines with J gene TRBJ2-7; D is perhaps TRBD2 (7 bases). The CDR3 is 14 amino acids. Trimming pared 4 bases from V and 2 bases from J, leaving 12 bases between. Per germline, CDR1 MGHDK and CDR2 SYGVNS. CDR3 DNA sequence: TGTGCCAGCAGTGGGGGGGGCGCACCCTACGAGCAGTACTTC. It translates to CASSGGGAPYEQYF.

For this clonotype: A much more abundant neighbour one base away suggests this may be a read error. This is likely a read error, given that the CDR3 carries no conserved phenylalanine or tryptophan at its end. The V gene is TRBV3-1, the J gene TRBJ2-1, with D possibly matching TRBD2 (5 bases). This CDR3 has 12 amino acids. Germline V gene sequence: CDR1 LGHDT, CDR2 YNNKEL (reference sequence). V lost 6 bases and J 7 bases, leaving 10 bases between the germline ends. The CDR3 is CASSHTRNEQFL. The CDR3 region has the DNA TGTGCCAGCAGTCACACTAGAAATGAGCAGTTCCTC.

Concerning this clonotype: No conserved phenylalanine or tryptophan ends this CDR3, so it is likely a read error. The chain recombines TRBV2 with TRBJ1-1; TRBD1 might be the D (6 bases). CDR1 is SNHLY, CDR2 FYNNEI, per germline. CDR3 length: 14 amino acids. Trimming stripped 4 bases from V and 6 bases from J, with 15 bases between. CDR3 in amino acids: CASSGRSGGAEAFS. The DNA of the CDR3 is TGTGCCAGCAGTGGGCGGAGTGGGGGCGCTGAAGCTTTCTCT.

This chain connects TRBV24-1 to TRBJ2-1; 8 nucleotides agree with TRBD1. The CDR3 is 16 amino acids. Per germline, CDR1 KGHDR and CDR2 SFDVKD. After removal of 3 bases from V and 3 bases from J, the junction contained 6 bases not matched to a gene. CDR3 nucleotides: TGTGCCACCAGTGATCCTACCGGACAGGGCTACAATGAGCAGTTCTTC. It specifies CATSDPTGQGYNEQFF.

The sample holds many counts of this clonotype. The rearrangement links TRBV10-1 to TRBJ1-1; D is ambiguous. The ends were cut back, 6 bases at V and 3 bases at J, with 2 bases in the middle. The CDR3 length is 10 residues. CDR1 and CDR2 from the germline V gene are WNHNN and SYGVQD (reference sequence). In nucleotides, the CDR3 is TGCGCCAGCAGAGACACTGAAGCTTTCTTT. Translated, it gives CASRDTEAFF.

This clonotype was detected many times. V and J are TRBV19 and TRBJ2-5; TRBD2 matches at 12 bases. Unmatched junction bases numbered 9, after V lost 2 bases and J lost 5 bases. CDR1 and CDR2 from the germline V gene are LNHDA and SQIVND (reference sequence). There are 17 residues in the CDR3. CDR3 sequence: CASSIKGLAGLRETQYF. CDR3 in DNA: TGTGCCAGTAGTATAAAAGGACTAGCGGGGTTGCGGGAGACCCAGTACTTC.

This clonotype came up a few times. This chain uses TRBV6-4 with TRBJ1-6; the match to TRBD1 covers 9 bases. With 2 bases clipped from V and 7 bases from J, the junction kept 0 bases outside the gene matches. CDR1 is MRHNA, CDR2 SNTAGT, per germline. The CDR3 is 14 residues long. CDR3 loop: CASSDGTGNSPLHF. DNA of the CDR3: TGTGCCAGCAGTGACGGGACAGGGAATTCACCCCTCCACTTT.

The rearrangement uses TRBV7-9 and TRBJ1-1; D gene unclear. This CDR3 is 14 amino acids long. Germline CDR1 reads SEHNR; CDR2 reads FQNEAQ (reference sequence). Trimming removed 0 bases from V and 1 base from J, with 6 bases in between. CDR3 bases: TGTGCCAGCAGCTTAGCGGGCAGGAACACTGAAGCTTTCTTT. Amino acids: CASSLAGRNTEAFF.

This clonotype was seen repeatedly, ten times or more. V gene TRBV3-1 combines with J gene TRBJ2-5; D gene ambiguous. The germline V and J ends were trimmed by 4 bases and 1 base, with 13 bases remaining between them. The CDR3 has 15 amino acids. Germline CDR1 and CDR2: LGHDT and YNNKEL (reference sequence). The CDR3 DNA sequence: TGTGCCAGCAGCCCACCCGGGTGGCCCCAAGAGACCCAGTACTTC. It codes for CASSPPGWPQETQYF.

This chain connects TRBV20-1 to TRBJ1-1, with 9 bases lining up with TRBD1. V shed 3 bases, J shed 5 bases, and the junction held 7 bases outside the gene matches. The germline V gene encodes CDR1 DFQATT and CDR2 SNEGSKA (reference sequence). This CDR3 spans 14 amino acids. The CDR3: CSARTGQGSTEAFF. The CDR3, as DNA: TGCAGTGCTAGGACAGGACAGGGGAGTACTGAAGCTTTCTTT.

The genes are TRBV5-1 and TRBJ2-3; D tentatively reads TRBD1 or TRBD2 (5 bases each). CDR3 size: 15 residues. Germline CDR1 SGHRS, CDR2 YFSETQ. V shed 0 bases and J shed 0 bases, with 8 bases lying between them. The CDR3 loop reads CASSLGDLSTDTQYF. As DNA, the CDR3 is TGCGCCAGCAGCTTGGGGGACCTTAGCACAGATACGCAGTATTTT. The variable domain in full, with the rest retrieved from reference TRBV5-1 and TRBJ2-3, is KAGVTQTPRYLIKTRGQQVTLSCSPISGHRSVSWYQQTPGQGLQFLFEYFSETQRNKGNFPGRFSGRQFSNSRSEMNVSTLELGDSALYLCASSLGDLSTDTQYFGPGTRLTVL.

The chain combines TRBV19 with TRBJ1-2, with 9 bases fitting TRBD1. Germline V gene lookup returns CDR1 LNHDA and CDR2 SQIVND (reference sequence). The V and J ends lost 5 bases and 6 bases, in that order; junction bases with no gene match: 7. This CDR3 has 14 residues. For the CDR3, the DNA is TGTGCCAGTAGTCCGGGACAGGGTACCAATGGCTACACCTTC. The encoded protein is CASSPGQGTNGYTF.